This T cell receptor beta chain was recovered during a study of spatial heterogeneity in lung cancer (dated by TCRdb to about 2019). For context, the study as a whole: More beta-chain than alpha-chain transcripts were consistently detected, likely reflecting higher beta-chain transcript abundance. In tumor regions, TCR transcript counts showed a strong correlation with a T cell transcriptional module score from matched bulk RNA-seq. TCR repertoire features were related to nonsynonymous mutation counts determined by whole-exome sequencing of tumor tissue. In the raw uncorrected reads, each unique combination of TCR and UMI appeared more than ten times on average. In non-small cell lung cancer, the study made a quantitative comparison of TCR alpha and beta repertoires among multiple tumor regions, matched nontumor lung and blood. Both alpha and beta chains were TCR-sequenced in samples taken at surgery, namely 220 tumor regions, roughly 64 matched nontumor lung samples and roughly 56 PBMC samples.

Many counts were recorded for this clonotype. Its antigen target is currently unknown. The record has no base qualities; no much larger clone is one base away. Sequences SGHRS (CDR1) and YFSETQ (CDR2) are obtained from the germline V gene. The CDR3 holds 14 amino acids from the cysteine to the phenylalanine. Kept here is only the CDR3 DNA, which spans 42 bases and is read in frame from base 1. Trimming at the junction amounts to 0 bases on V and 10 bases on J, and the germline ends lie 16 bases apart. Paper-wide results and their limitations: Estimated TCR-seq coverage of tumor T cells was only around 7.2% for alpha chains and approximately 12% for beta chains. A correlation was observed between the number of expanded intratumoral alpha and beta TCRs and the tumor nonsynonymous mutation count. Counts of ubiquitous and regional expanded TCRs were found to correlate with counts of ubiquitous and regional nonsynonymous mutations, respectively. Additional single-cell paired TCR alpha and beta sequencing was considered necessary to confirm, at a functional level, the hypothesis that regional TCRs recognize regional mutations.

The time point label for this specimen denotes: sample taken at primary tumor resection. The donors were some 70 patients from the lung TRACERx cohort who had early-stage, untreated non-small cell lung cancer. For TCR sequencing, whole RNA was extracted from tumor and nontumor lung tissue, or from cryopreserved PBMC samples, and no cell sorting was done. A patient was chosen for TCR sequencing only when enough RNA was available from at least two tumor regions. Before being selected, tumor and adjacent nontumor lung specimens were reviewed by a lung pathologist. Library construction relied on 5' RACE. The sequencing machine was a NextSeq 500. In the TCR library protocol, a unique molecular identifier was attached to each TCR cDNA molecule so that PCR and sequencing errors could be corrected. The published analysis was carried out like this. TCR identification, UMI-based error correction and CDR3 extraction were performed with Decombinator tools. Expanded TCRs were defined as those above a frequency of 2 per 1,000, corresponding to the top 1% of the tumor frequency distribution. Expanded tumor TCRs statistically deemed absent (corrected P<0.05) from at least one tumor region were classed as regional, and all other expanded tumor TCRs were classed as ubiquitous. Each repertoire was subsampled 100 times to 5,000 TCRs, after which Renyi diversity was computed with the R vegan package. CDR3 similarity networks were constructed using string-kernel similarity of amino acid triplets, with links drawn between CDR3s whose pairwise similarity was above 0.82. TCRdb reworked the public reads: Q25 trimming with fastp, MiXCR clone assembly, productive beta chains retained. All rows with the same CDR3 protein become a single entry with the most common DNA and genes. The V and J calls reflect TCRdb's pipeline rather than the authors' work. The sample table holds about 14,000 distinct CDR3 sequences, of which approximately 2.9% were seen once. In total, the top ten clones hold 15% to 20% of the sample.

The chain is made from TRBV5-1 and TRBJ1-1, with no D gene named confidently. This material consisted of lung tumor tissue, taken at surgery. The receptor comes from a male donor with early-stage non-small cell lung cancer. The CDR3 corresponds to CASSLEGSRNGAFF. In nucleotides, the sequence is TGCGCCAGCAGCTTGGAAGGCAGCCGGAATGGAGCTTTCTTT.